This TCR beta chain derives from a study of T cells in Graves' hyperthyroidism and ophthalmopathy. General observations from the study: Blood held most thyroid clonotypes expanded above 0.001 frequency.

It was RNA transcripts that yielded the amplified TCR beta CDR3 regions. The primer set for the first-round RT-PCR of the TCR CDR3 was HTBI. MiXCR was run by TCRdb on the multiplex PCR reads, yielding one entry per CDR3 protein. The table includes about 270,000 distinct CDR3 sequences, about 20% detected once. The CDR3 contains 17 residues. Trimming pared 5 bases from V and 4 bases from J, leaving 18 bases between. Germline V gene lookup returns CDR1 KGHSH and CDR2 LQKENI. Details on this clonotype: Its specificity is not known.

Ophthalmopathy patients showed a Clinical Activity Score of at least 3, NOSPECS grade of at least 4 and duration under 3 months. A patient was excluded if there was uncontrolled infection, other autoimmune disease, pregnancy or lactation. The sample comprised blood. This TCR derives from a man in his thirties or forties with Graves' ophthalmopathy. The chain links TRBV18 to TRBJ2-6, with D hard to call. The CDR3 bases are TGTGCCAGCTCAGTCGGCCTTAGGACCCCAGGGGCCAACGTCCTGACTTTC. Translation gives CASSVGLRTPGANVLTF.